This T cell receptor (beta chain) was recorded in a study of blood T cell repertoires in COVID-19. On the study more broadly: Specimens from acute and convalescent COVID-19 originated in the United States, Italy and Spain.

V lost 5 bases and J lost 4, with 14 bases in between. From germline, CDR1 is SGHTA and CDR2 FQGTGA. The CDR3 sequence is 14 residues long. Assay used: immunoSEQ multiplex PCR; TCRdb lists only in-frame clones, some missing. The table lists 80,000 to 90,000 clones, around 83% of them singletons. Sequencing input: peripheral blood. The chain links TRBV7-3 to TRBJ1-2, with D possibly TRBD1 on 5 matching bases. This clonotype was sampled from a woman aged 70 to 79 with acute or convalescent COVID-19. CDR3 DNA: TGTGCCAGCAGCCCTCAGGGAAATGGCTATGGCTACACCTTC. Protein sequence: CASSPQGNGYGYTF. The full variable domain, its missing parts supplied by reference TRBV7-3 and TRBJ1-2, is GAGVSQTPSNKVTEKGKYVELRCDPISGHTALYWYRQSLGQGPEFLIYFQGTGAADDSGLPNDRFFAVRPEGSVSTLKIQRTERGDSAVYLCASSPQGNGYGYTFGSGTRLTVV.